This T cell receptor beta chain was identified in a study of blood T cells in healthy people across ages. Study-wide results and limits: Strongly correlated with naive T cell percentage was TCR beta diversity.

The CDR3 contains 17 residues. CDR1 SGDLS and CDR2 YYNGEE come from the germline V gene. Trimming took 4 bases from V and 1 from J; bases not matched to a gene: 12. About this clonotype itself: Antigen unknown.

Then a second PCR, running about 7 to 11 cycles, was carried out with a sample-barcoded 5' primer and a J-beta primer mix. TCRdb reanalysed the 5' RACE reads using MiXCR and keeps one entry per CDR3 protein. The sample holds about 1,600,000 distinct CDR3 sequences, 40% to 50% seen once. This sequence originates from a woman younger than 30 in good health. The material sequenced was blood. The chain employs TRBV9 and TRBJ2-3; 7 bases fit TRBD2. CDR3 sequence (DNA): TGTGCCAGCAGCCTAGGAACTAGCGAGATACGCACAGATACGCAGTATTTT. Protein product: CASSLGTSEIRTDTQYF.